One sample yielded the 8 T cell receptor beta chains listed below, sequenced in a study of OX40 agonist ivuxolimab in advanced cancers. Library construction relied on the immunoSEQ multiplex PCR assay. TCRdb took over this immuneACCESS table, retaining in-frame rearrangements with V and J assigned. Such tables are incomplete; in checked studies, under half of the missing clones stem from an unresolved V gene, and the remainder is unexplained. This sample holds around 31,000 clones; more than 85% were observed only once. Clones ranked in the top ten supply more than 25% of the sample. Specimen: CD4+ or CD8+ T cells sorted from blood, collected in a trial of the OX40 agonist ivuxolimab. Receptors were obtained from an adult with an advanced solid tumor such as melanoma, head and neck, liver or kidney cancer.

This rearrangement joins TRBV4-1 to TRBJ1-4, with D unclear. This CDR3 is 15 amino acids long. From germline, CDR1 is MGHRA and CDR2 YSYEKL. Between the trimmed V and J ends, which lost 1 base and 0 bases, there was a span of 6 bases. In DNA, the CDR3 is TGCGCCAGCAGCCAAGCCCAGTCAACTAATGAAAAACTGTTTTTT. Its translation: CASSQAQSTNEKLFF.

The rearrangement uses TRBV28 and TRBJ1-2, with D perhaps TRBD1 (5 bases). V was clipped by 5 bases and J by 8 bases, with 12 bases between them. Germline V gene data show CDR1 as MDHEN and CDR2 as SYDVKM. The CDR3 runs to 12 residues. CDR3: CASSPGGLGYTF. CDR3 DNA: TGTGCCAGCAGTCCCGGGGGATTAGGCTACACCTTC.

CDR3 in DNA: TGCGCCAGCAGCTTGACAGGGGGGGAAGAGCAGTACTTC. Residues: CASSLTGGEEQYF. The genes are TRBV5-1 and TRBJ2-7; D may be TRBD1 (8 bases). Trimming left V 1 base short and J 7 bases short, with 12 bases between. CDR3 length equals 13 residues. CDR1 and CDR2 (germline): SGHRS, YFSETQ. The full variable domain, its missing parts supplied by reference TRBV5-1 and TRBJ2-7, is KAGVTQTPRYLIKTRGQQVTLSCSPISGHRSVSWYQQTPGQGLQFLFEYFSETQRNKGNFPGRFSGRQFSNSRSEMNVSTLELGDSALYLCASSLTGGEEQYFGPGTRLTVT.

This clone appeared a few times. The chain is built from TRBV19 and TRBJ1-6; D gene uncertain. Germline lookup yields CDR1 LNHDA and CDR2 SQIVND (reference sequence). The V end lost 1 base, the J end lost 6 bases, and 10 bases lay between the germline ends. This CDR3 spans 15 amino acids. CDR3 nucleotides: TGTGCCAGTAGTATAGCCCCACTGGCTAATTCACCCCTCCACTTT. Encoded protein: CASSIAPLANSPLHF.

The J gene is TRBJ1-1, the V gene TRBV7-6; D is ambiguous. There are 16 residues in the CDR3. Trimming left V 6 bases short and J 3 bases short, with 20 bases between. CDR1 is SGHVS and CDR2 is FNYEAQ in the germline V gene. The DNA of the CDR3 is TGTGCCAGCAGTTCCACCCCCGGTTCTTTAGACACTGAAGCTTTCTTT. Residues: CASSSTPGSLDTEAFF.

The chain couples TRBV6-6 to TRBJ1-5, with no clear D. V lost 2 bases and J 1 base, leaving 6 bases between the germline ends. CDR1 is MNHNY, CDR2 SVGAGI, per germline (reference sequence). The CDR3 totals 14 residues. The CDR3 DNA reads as TGTGCCAGCAGTTACCATCTAAGCAATCAGCCCCAGCATTTT. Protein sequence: CASSYHLSNQPQHF.

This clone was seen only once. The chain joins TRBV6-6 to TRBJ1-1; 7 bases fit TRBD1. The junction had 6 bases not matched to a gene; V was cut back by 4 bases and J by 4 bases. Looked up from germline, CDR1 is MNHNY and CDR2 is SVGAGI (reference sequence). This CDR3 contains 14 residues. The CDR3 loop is CASSSQGLGTEAFF. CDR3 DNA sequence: TGTGCCAGCAGTTCACAGGGGTTGGGCACTGAAGCTTTCTTT.

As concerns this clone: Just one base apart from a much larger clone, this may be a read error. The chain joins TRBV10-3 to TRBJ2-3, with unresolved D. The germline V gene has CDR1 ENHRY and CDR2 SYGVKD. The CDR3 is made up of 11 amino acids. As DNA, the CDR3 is TGTGCCAGCAGTGAGACAGATACGCAGTATTTT. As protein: CASSETDTQYF.